This is a list of T cell receptor beta chains from one sample in a study of chemoradiotherapy in HPV16-positive cancers. TCRdb keeps only in-frame clones here, not all; method: immunoSEQ multiplex PCR. This table has about 25,000 clones, around 90% appearing once. Sequenced here: blood, sampled from a patient who underwent chemoradiotherapy. The receptor set was obtained from a human donor with HPV-associated anogenital cancer. The CDR3 runs from the conserved cysteine through the conserved F or W. Each record gives: V gene, J gene, D gene, clone size, CDR3 protein, CDR3 DNA. D genes are given only for firm matches. Clone size appears in some rows only: once, few, many, or a class for an expanded clone.

V: TRBV7-9; J: TRBJ2-1; D: -; size: few; CDR3: CASSLAMTQGPFF; DNA: TGTGCCAGCAGCTTAGCGATGACACAGGGTCCCTTCTTC
V: TRBV29-1; J: TRBJ2-5; D: -; size: -; CDR3: CSVLAGRGPGETQYF; DNA: TGCAGCGTCCTAGCGGGCAGGGGGCCGGGAGAGACCCAGTACTTC
V: TRBV28; J: TRBJ1-5; D: -; size: -; CDR3: CASRPLTGYQPQHF; DNA: TGTGCCAGCAGACCCCTCACGGGGTATCAGCCCCAGCATTTT
V: TRBV2; J: TRBJ2-5; D: -; size: -; CDR3: CASSLTRGTQETQYF; DNA: TGTGCCAGCAGTCTCACAAGAGGGACTCAAGAGACCCAGTACTTC
V: TRBV27; J: TRBJ2-2; D: -; size: -; CDR3: CASRQGMSTGELFF; DNA: TGTGCCAGCAGGCAGGGGATGAGCACCGGGGAGCTGTTTTTT
V: TRBV27; J: TRBJ2-7; D: -; size: few; CDR3: CASSFGEGSYEQYF; DNA: TGTGCCAGCAGTTTCGGGGAAGGCTCCTACGAGCAGTACTTC
V: TRBV5-4; J: TRBJ1-2; D: -; size: -; CDR3: CASSWDYGYTF; DNA: TGTGCCAGCAGCTGGGACTATGGCTACACCTTC
V: TRBV28; J: TRBJ2-6; D: -; size: -; CDR3: CASRRGGGANVLTF; DNA: TGTGCCAGCAGGCGGGGTGGGGGGGCCAACGTCCTGACTTTC
V: TRBV28; J: TRBJ1-2; D: -; size: -; CDR3: CASSLGDYGYTF; DNA: TGTGCCAGCAGTTTGGGCGACTATGGCTACACCTTC
V: TRBV7-6; J: TRBJ2-7; D: -; size: -; CDR3: CASSTAESEQYF; DNA: TGTGCCAGCAGCACCGCCGAATCCGAGCAGTACTTC
V: TRBV7-9; J: TRBJ1-1; D: -; size: -; CDR3: CASSLASLNTEAFF; DNA: TGTGCCAGCAGCTTAGCAAGCTTAAACACTGAAGCTTTCTTT
V: TRBV2; J: TRBJ1-5; D: -; size: -; CDR3: CASSSPGFNQPQHF; DNA: TGTGCCAGCAGTTCCCCGGGCTTTAATCAGCCCCAGCATTTT
V: TRBV5-5; J: TRBJ2-2; D: TRBD2; size: -; CDR3: CASRPAAGASNTGELFF; DNA: TGTGCCAGCAGGCCCGCGGCGGGAGCATCGAACACCGGGGAGCTGTTTTTT
V: TRBV27; J: TRBJ2-7; D: TRBD1; size: -; CDR3: CASSSAGGRYEQYF; DNA: TGTGCCAGCAGTTCGGCAGGGGGCCGCTACGAGCAGTACTTC
V: TRBV7-6; J: TRBJ2-7; D: TRBD2; size: -; CDR3: CASSAGGPYEQYF; DNA: TGTGCCAGCAGTGCGGGGGGGCCGTACGAGCAGTACTTC
V: TRBV18; J: TRBJ1-6; D: -; size: -; CDR3: CASSPRTGRDNSPLHF; DNA: TGTGCCAGCTCACCACGCACGGGACGAGATAATTCACCCCTCCACTTT
V: TRBV7-9; J: TRBJ2-3; D: -; size: -; CDR3: CASSSGGDTQYF; DNA: TGTGCCAGCAGCTCCGGGGGTGATACGCAGTATTTT
V: TRBV18; J: TRBJ2-7; D: -; size: -; CDR3: CASSRDPGDNEQYF; DNA: TGTGCCAGCTCAAGGGACCCCGGGGATAACGAGCAGTACTTC
V: TRBV28; J: TRBJ1-2; D: -; size: -; CDR3: CASSLWGPGHGYTF; DNA: TGTGCCAGCAGTTTATGGGGACCAGGTCATGGCTACACCTTC
V: TRBV7-2; J: TRBJ1-1; D: TRBD1; size: -; CDR3: CASSPGQGGEAFF; DNA: TGTGCCAGCAGCCCCGGACAGGGGGGTGAAGCTTTCTTT
V: TRBV7-7; J: TRBJ2-7; D: -; size: -; CDR3: CASSLAPAGRNEQYF; DNA: TGTGCCAGCAGCTTAGCGCCCGCAGGGAGGAACGAGCAGTACTTC
V: TRBV4-1; J: TRBJ2-5; D: -; size: -; CDR3: CASSQYPTGQETQYF; DNA: TGCGCCAGCAGCCAGTACCCGACAGGCCAAGAGACCCAGTACTTC
V: TRBV14; J: TRBJ2-2; D: TRBD2; size: -; CDR3: CASSHWMGLAGNANTGELFF; DNA: TGTGCCAGCAGCCACTGGATGGGACTAGCGGGGAACGCGAACACCGGGGAGCTGTTTTTT
V: TRBV5-4; J: TRBJ1-2; D: -; size: -; CDR3: CASSRGTGGEYGYTF; DNA: TGTGCCAGCAGCCGTGGGACCGGAGGGGAATATGGCTACACCTTC
V: TRBV6-5; J: TRBJ1-4; D: TRBD1; size: -; CDR3: CASRPSGTGNEKLFF; DNA: TGTGCCAGCAGACCTTCCGGGACAGGGAATGAAAAACTGTTTTTT
V: TRBV6-1; J: TRBJ2-2; D: TRBD1; size: -; CDR3: CASSGSWGQGNTGELFF; DNA: TGTGCCAGCAGTGGCTCCTGGGGACAGGGTAACACCGGGGAGCTGTTTTTT
V: TRBV28; J: TRBJ2-7; D: TRBD1; size: -; CDR3: CASSVTGGMSYEQYF; DNA: TGTGCCAGCAGTGTCACAGGGGGCATGTCCTACGAGCAGTACTTC
V: TRBV29-1; J: TRBJ2-1; D: TRBD2; size: -; CDR3: CSVGLAGGIHNEQFF; DNA: TGCAGCGTTGGACTAGCGGGGGGGATCCACAATGAGCAGTTCTTC
V: TRBV6-1; J: TRBJ1-6; D: -; size: -; CDR3: CASRAGQINSPLHF; DNA: TGTGCCAGCAGGGCAGGACAGATTAATTCACCCCTCCACTTT
V: TRBV27; J: TRBJ2-2; D: TRBD2; size: -; CDR3: CASSLSSSGVAGELFF; DNA: TGTGCCAGCAGTTTATCGTCTAGCGGGGTCGCCGGGGAGCTGTTTTTT
V: TRBV18; J: TRBJ2-3; D: TRBD2; size: -; CDR3: CASSPPGGTDTQYF; DNA: TGTGCCAGCTCACCACCGGGGGGGACAGATACGCAGTATTTT
V: TRBV11-2; J: TRBJ1-2; D: TRBD1; size: -; CDR3: CASSPGQGVYGYTF; DNA: TGTGCCAGCAGCCCGGGACAGGGAGTCTATGGCTACACCTTC
V: TRBV2; J: TRBJ1-2; D: -; size: -; CDR3: CASAIVNYGYTF; DNA: TGTGCCAGCGCAATCGTAAACTATGGCTACACCTTC
V: TRBV11-2; J: TRBJ2-3; D: -; size: -; CDR3: CASSLLSTDTQYF; DNA: TGTGCCAGCAGCTTACTTAGCACAGATACGCAGTATTTT
V: TRBV7-7; J: TRBJ2-1; D: -; size: -; CDR3: CASSLAPLAEGSNEQFF; DNA: TGTGCCAGCAGCTTAGCACCCCTAGCTGAAGGTTCCAATGAGCAGTTCTTC
V: TRBV28; J: TRBJ2-7; D: -; size: -; CDR3: CASSLSGEFYEQYF; DNA: TGTGCCAGCAGTTTATCGGGGGAGTTCTACGAGCAGTACTTC
V: TRBV5-6; J: TRBJ2-5; D: TRBD2; size: -; CDR3: CASSLAIRSSGRALKTQYF; DNA: TGTGCCAGCAGCTTGGCCATCCGATCTAGCGGGAGGGCCTTGAAGACCCAGTACTTC
V: TRBV6-5; J: TRBJ1-5; D: -; size: -; CDR3: CASSYSKGQPQHF; DNA: TGTGCCAGCAGTTACTCGAAGGGGCAGCCCCAGCATTTT
V: TRBV30; J: TRBJ1-1; D: -; size: -; CDR3: CAWTVGQNTEAFF; DNA: TGTGCCTGGACAGTGGGCCAGAACACTGAAGCTTTCTTT
V: TRBV5-1; J: TRBJ2-3; D: -; size: -; CDR3: CASSLGSGYTDTQYF; DNA: TGCGCCAGCAGCTTGGGAAGCGGGTACACAGATACGCAGTATTTT